The T cell receptor (beta chain) under discussion was sequenced for a study of blood T cell repertoires in COVID-19. Whole-study context: Samples of COVID-19 (acute and convalescent) were obtained from the United States, Italy and Spain. T cells, B-cell-depleted T cells, or PBMCs supplied cDNA or gDNA.

Deletions cut 3 bases from V and 4 bases from J, with 6 bases between. This CDR3 region has 12 residues. CDR1 is SGHTA, CDR2 FQGNSA, per germline. In the original workflow: Estimation of nucleated cell counts was performed using reference gene primer amplification. Here immunoSEQ multiplex PCR was the method, and the copy in TCRdb shows in-frame clones only, minus some. That table is the source of V, J and clone size, and D and trimming were worked out from the DNA. The sample gives about 380,000 clones, about 90% of which show up once; 6.5% is in the top ten. The sequencing sample was made of peripheral blood. This chain uses TRBV7-2 with TRBJ2-5; D is possibly TRBD1 (6 bases). The TCR comes from a man aged 18 to 29 with active or convalescent COVID-19. CDR3 sequence: CASSFRGETQYF. DNA for the CDR3: TGTGCCAGCAGCTTCAGGGGAGAGACCCAGTACTTC.